The T cell receptor beta chain under discussion was sequenced for a study of T cells in Graves' hyperthyroidism and ophthalmopathy. TCR beta CDR3 region amplification was performed from RNA transcripts. HTBI primers drove first-round RT-PCR of the TCR CDR3. TCRdb recomputed calls from the multiplex PCR reads with MiXCR, one row per CDR3 protein. In the table there are approximately 600,000 distinct CDR3 sequences, less than 25% of which are singletons. This clonotype showed up just a few times. Clinical symptoms, serum thyroxine, TRAb, thyroid ultrasound and orbital computed tomography informed diagnoses. Germline CDR1 is SGHRS and CDR2 is YFSETQ. The CDR3 is 14 residues long. V lost 2 bases, J lost 5 bases, and 11 bases lay in between.

The source of this sequence is a man in his thirties or forties with Graves' ophthalmopathy. Sequencing was done on a sample of blood. The V call is TRBV5-1, the J call TRBJ2-1; D perhaps matches TRBD1 (6 bases). This chain's CDR3 is CASSFSGADNEQFF. CDR3 nucleotide sequence: TGCGCCAGCAGCTTTTCAGGGGCAGACAATGAGCAGTTCTTC. The full variable domain, in which reference TRBV5-1 and TRBJ2-1 provide the parts outside the CDR3, is KAGVTQTPRYLIKTRGQQVTLSCSPISGHRSVSWYQQTPGQGLQFLFEYFSETQRNKGNFPGRFSGRQFSNSRSEMNVSTLELGDSALYLCASSFSGADNEQFFGPGTRLTVL.